Listed below are T cell receptor beta chains from one sample, sequenced in a study of cytomegalovirus exposure and HLA in healthy donors. Some clones are missing from TCRdb's copy, which holds only in-frame ones; the method was immunoSEQ multiplex PCR. This sample has 120,000 to 150,000 clones, with over 60% found just once. The material sequenced was PBMCs. The receptors were sampled from a man between 35 and 55 years old in good health and CMV-seropositive. CDR3s include the opening cysteine and the closing phenylalanine or tryptophan. Each record gives: CDR3 protein, CDR3 DNA, D gene, clone size, CDR3 length, V gene, J gene. D genes are given only for firm matches. Expanded clones are given a class, and other clones once, few, many or no size at all.

CSSSSFQGVGPSHEQYF	TGTTCCAGCAGCTCCTTCCAGGGGGTAGGCCCGTCCCACGAGCAGTACTTC	TRBD1	few	17	TRBV7-9	TRBJ2-7
CAWSVWQQPEAFF	TGTGCCTGGAGTGTCTGGCAACAGCCTGAAGCTTTCTTT	NA	few	13	TRBV30	TRBJ1-1
CASRGGERGYTF	TGTGCCAGCAGGGGCGGGGAACGCGGCTACACCTTC	NA	NA	12	TRBV6-5	TRBJ1-2
CASSVQEGQPQHF	TGTGCCAGCAGTGTACAGGAAGGGCAGCCCCAGCATTTT	NA	once	13	TRBV6-5	TRBJ1-5
CAAATDEAFF	TGTGCCGCCGCGACAGACGAAGCTTTCTTT	NA	NA	10	TRBV10-3	TRBJ1-1
CASQGQGNQPQHF	TGTGCCAGTCAGGGGCAGGGGAACCAGCCCCAGCATTTT	NA	NA	13	TRBV19	TRBJ1-5
CASSPGTGDDSNQPQHF	TGTGCCAGCTCACCAGGGACAGGGGACGATAGCAATCAGCCCCAGCATTTT	TRBD1	once	17	TRBV18	TRBJ1-5
CASRTPLGREIRNEQFF	TGTGCCAGCAGAACCCCCCTTGGGCGGGAGATACGCAATGAGCAGTTCTTC	TRBD2	NA	17	TRBV7-9	TRBJ2-1
CSVVWGGTEAFF	TGCAGCGTTGTTTGGGGGGGTACTGAAGCTTTCTTT	NA	once	12	TRBV29-1	TRBJ1-1
CASSQEGGAGNTIYF	TGCGCCAGCAGCCAAGAAGGCGGGGCTGGAAACACCATATATTTT	NA	NA	15	TRBV4-3	TRBJ1-3
CASSAPPDRGLGDEQFF	TGTGCCAGCAGTGCTCCCCCGGACAGGGGGCTTGGGGATGAGCAGTTCTTC	TRBD1	NA	17	TRBV7-9	TRBJ2-1
CASSLTKVGRLIAYGYTF	TGTGCCAGCAGCCTAACCAAGGTGGGGCGGCTGATTGCCTATGGCTACACCTTC	NA	few	18	TRBV7-9	TRBJ1-2
CASSQTGRGELFF	TGTGCCAGCAGCCAGACAGGGAGGGGGGAGCTGTTTTTT	NA	NA	13	TRBV4-2	TRBJ2-2
CASSWPLKGQGVRETQYF	TGTGCCAGCAGTTGGCCCTTGAAGGGACAGGGAGTACGAGAGACCCAGTACTTC	TRBD1	NA	18	TRBV28	TRBJ2-5
CASSLGGQGMNTIYF	TGTGCCAGCAGCTTAGGGGGACAGGGGATGAACACCATATATTTT	TRBD1	NA	15	TRBV7-8	TRBJ1-3
CASLRGTNTEAFF	TGTGCCAGCCTCAGGGGAACGAACACTGAAGCTTTCTTT	NA	NA	13	TRBV19	TRBJ1-1
CASSYSYKNTEAFF	TGTGCCAGCAGTTACTCGTACAAGAACACTGAAGCTTTCTTT	NA	NA	14	TRBV6-4	TRBJ1-1
CASSPVASSYNEQFF	TGTGCCAGCTCACCAGTCGCGAGCTCCTACAATGAGCAGTTCTTC	NA	NA	15	TRBV18	TRBJ2-1
CASNPQGSGANVLTF	TGTGCCAGCAACCCACAGGGCTCTGGGGCCAACGTCCTGACTTTC	NA	NA	15	TRBV6-1	TRBJ2-6
CATSRGKGGATDTQYF	TGTGCCACCAGCAGAGGGAAGGGGGGGGCCACAGATACGCAGTATTTT	NA	NA	16	TRBV15	TRBJ2-3
CASSQDSTLAGVRETQYF	TGTGCCAGCAGCCAAGACTCCACTCTAGCGGGAGTTAGAGAGACCCAGTACTTC	TRBD2	NA	18	TRBV4-2	TRBJ2-5
CASSLREDTSTDTQYF	TGTGCCAGCAGTCTGCGGGAGGACACAAGCACAGATACGCAGTATTTT	TRBD2	NA	16	TRBV9	TRBJ2-3
CASSSSQGPNNEQFF	TGCGCCAGCAGCTCCTCACAGGGCCCCAACAATGAGCAGTTCTTC	NA	NA	15	TRBV5-1	TRBJ2-1
CASSPPGTSGPGELFF	TGTGCCAGCAGCCCACCTGGGACTAGCGGGCCCGGGGAGCTGTTTTTT	TRBD2	NA	16	TRBV7-3	TRBJ2-2
CASSLGLAGPYEQYF	TGTGCCAGCTCGCTGGGACTAGCGGGCCCCTACGAGCAGTACTTC	TRBD2	NA	15	TRBV18	TRBJ2-7
CASSRAGIRTGELFF	TGTGCCAGCAGTCGAGCGGGCATACGCACCGGGGAGCTGTTTTTT	NA	NA	15	TRBV27	TRBJ2-2
CASSFGLAPQETQYF	TGTGCCAGCAGCTTCGGTCTAGCGCCCCAAGAGACCCAGTACTTC	NA	once	15	TRBV11-3	TRBJ2-5
CASSPGRGQETQYF	TGTGCCAGCTCACCAGGAAGGGGGCAAGAGACCCAGTACTTC	NA	NA	14	TRBV18	TRBJ2-5
CASSLLAGSSYEQYF	TGTGCCAGCAGCTTACTAGCGGGAAGCTCCTACGAGCAGTACTTC	TRBD2	NA	15	TRBV11-1	TRBJ2-7
CASSLSYIFYEQYF	TGTGCCAGCAGTTTATCGTACATCTTCTACGAGCAGTACTTC	NA	NA	14	TRBV28	TRBJ2-7
CASSPDRVGNQPQHF	TGCGCCAGCAGCCCAGACAGGGTTGGCAATCAGCCCCAGCATTTT	TRBD1	few	15	TRBV4-1	TRBJ1-5
CATPPPGEGNTIYF	TGTGCCACGCCCCCTCCGGGGGAAGGAAACACCATATATTTT	NA	NA	14	TRBV19	TRBJ1-3
CASSNQGLVNTEAFF	TGTGCCAGTAGTAACCAGGGCTTGGTGAACACTGAAGCTTTCTTT	NA	NA	15	TRBV19	TRBJ1-1